This TCR beta chain derives from a study of blood T cells in healthy people across ages. The study's findings and limits: It was held that diversity estimates obtained from one million T cells represented underestimates. Compared with aged donors, long-lived donors showed fewer expanded clones, suggesting selection.

A second PCR, run for about 6 to 11 cycles, used a sample-barcoded 5' primer plus a J-beta primer mix. Each of the cDNA molecules was tagged by a template-switch adaptor with 12 random nucleotides. TCRdb itself ran the 5' RACE reads through MiXCR, one entry per CDR3 protein. The table has 650,000 to 800,000 distinct CDR3 sequences, 40% to 50% seen once; the top ten hold about 19%. Every donor contributed around 10 milliliters of peripheral blood by blood draw. Worth noting for this clonotype: Antigen: not known.

Sequencing input: blood. The receptor comes from a man aged 55-75 years in good health.

The CDR3 DNA reads TGCAGTGCTAAGAGCGGGGGGGCCTACGAGCAGTACTTC. Protein product: CSAKSGGAYEQYF. V gene TRBV20-1 combines with J gene TRBJ2-7; 10 positions match TRBD2. The CDR3 is 13 residues long. CDR1 and CDR2 from the germline V gene are DFQATT and SNEGSKA (reference sequence). J was trimmed by 2 bases and V by 4 bases; bases with no gene match: 2.